This is a list of T cell receptor beta chains from one sample in a study of shared clonotypes between healthy human individuals. Sequencing used immunoSEQ multiplex PCR; TCRdb keeps in-frame clones, though not all of them. This sample has 800,000 or so clones, with 96% found just once. The sequenced material came from naive CD8+ T cells sorted from blood. These receptors were obtained from a man aged 30 to 39 in good health. Each CDR3 is given with its conserved first and last residue. Each record gives: D gene, clone size, J gene, V gene, CDR3 DNA, CDR3 protein. D genes are given only for firm matches. For some rows the clone size is stated as once, few or many, or as a class when expanded; others skip it.

TRBD1 | . | TRBJ2-7 | TRBV2 | TGTGCCAGCAGTGTAACAGGGGGCGCGGGGGAGCAGTACTTC | CASSVTGGAGEQYF
. | . | TRBJ1-1 | TRBV7-9 | TGTGCCGGGGGAATTATGAACACTGAAGCTTTCTTT | CAGGIMNTEAFF
. | . | TRBJ2-7 | TRBV2 | TGTGCCAGCAGTGAAAGTCTAGGGGTTCTATTGACCGTGAGGGACGAGCAGTACTTC | CASSESLGVLLTVRDEQYF
. | . | TRBJ2-6 | TRBV28 | TGTGCCAGCAGTAAAACAGGGTCTGGGGCCAACGTCCTGACTTTC | CASSKTGSGANVLTF
. | . | TRBJ1-4 | TRBV6-5 | TGTGCCAGCAGTCCCGGGGGGGAAAAACTGTTTTTT | CASSPGGEKLFF
. | . | TRBJ2-7 | TRBV6-1 | TGTGCCAGCAGGACCGCCAGCTCCTACGAGCAGTACTTC | CASRTASSYEQYF
TRBD1 | . | TRBJ2-2 | TRBV7-9 | TGTGCCAGCAGCGCCCAGGGGGACGGGGAGCTGTTTTTT | CASSAQGDGELFF
TRBD1 | . | TRBJ2-7 | TRBV29-1 | TGCAGCGTTGGACAGGGGGATTCCTACGAGCAGTACTTC | CSVGQGDSYEQYF
. | once | TRBJ2-1 | TRBV6-1 | TGTGCCAGCAGTGAAGAAACCCGGAGCTCCTACAATGAGCAGTTCTTC | CASSEETRSSYNEQFF
TRBD1 | . | TRBJ1-1 | TRBV2 | TGTGCCAGCGAGGGACAGGGGAACACTGAAGCTTTCTTT | CASEGQGNTEAFF
. | . | TRBJ2-2 | TRBV27 | TGTGCCAGCAGGACAGAGGGCGGGGAGCTGTTTTTT | CASRTEGGELFF
. | . | TRBJ2-5 | TRBV19 | TGTGCCAGTACTTTATCCGCGGCGGCCCAAGAGACCCAGTACTTC | CASTLSAAAQETQYF
. | . | TRBJ2-7 | TRBV30 | TGTGCCTGGATGCCGTCGACAGTCGATCCCTACGAGCAGTACTTC | CAWMPSTVDPYEQYF
. | . | TRBJ2-5 | TRBV7-2 | TGTGCCAGCAGCTTAGCGCTTTCTCTCAGTACGAAAGAGACCCAGTACTTC | CASSLALSLSTKETQYF
. | . | TRBJ1-2 | TRBV12-5 | TGTGCTAGTGGTCCGCACCTGGAGTCGGGACCCCTGTCGGGTGGCTACACCTTC | CASGPHLESGPLSGGYTF
TRBD1 | . | TRBJ2-3 | TRBV27 | TGTGCCAGCACGGGGACAGGGGGACCGACTAGCACAGATACGCAGTATTTT | CASTGTGGPTSTDTQYF
TRBD1 | . | TRBJ2-3 | TRBV5-1 | TGCGCCAGCAGCCTCCGGGACAGGGTCACAGATACGCAGTATTTT | CASSLRDRVTDTQYF
. | . | TRBJ2-3 | TRBV5-6 | TGTGCCAGCAGCTTGTTGTGGGAGAGCACAGATACGCAGTATTTT | CASSLLWESTDTQYF
TRBD1 | . | TRBJ1-1 | TRBV11-2 | TGTGCCAGCAGCTCCGGGACAGGGGCGCCGTTTGGCACTGAAGCTTTCTTT | CASSSGTGAPFGTEAFF
. | . | TRBJ2-7 | TRBV7-9 | TGTGCCAGCAGCTTTTCAGGGACGAGGGGCGAGCAGTACTTC | CASSFSGTRGEQYF
TRBD1 | . | TRBJ1-5 | TRBV5-8 | TGTGCCAGCAGCTTGGGCACAGGGGGACAGCCCCAGCATTTT | CASSLGTGGQPQHF
. | . | TRBJ2-1 | TRBV9 | TGTGCCAGCAGCATGGACCAGGGGTATGAGCAGTTCTTC | CASSMDQGYEQFF
. | . | TRBJ2-7 | TRBV7-2 | TGTGCCAGCAGCTTAGAGGGACCGGTGGACGAGCAGTACTTC | CASSLEGPVDEQYF
. | . | TRBJ2-7 | TRBV5-1 | TGCGCCAGCAGCTTGGCCAGTGAGACGGTGACCTACGAGCAGTACTTC | CASSLASETVTYEQYF
. | . | TRBJ1-1 | TRBV7-6 | TGTGCCAGCAGCCCCTCCCCTTCGGTGGGGAACACTGAAGCTTTCTTT | CASSPSPSVGNTEAFF
. | . | TRBJ2-7 | TRBV6-1 | TGTGCCAGCAGTGTATTCTACGAGCAGTACTTC | CASSVFYEQYF
. | . | TRBJ2-7 | TRBV5-5 | TGTGCCAGCAGCTTGGGATATCAGGCCTACGAGCAGTACTTC | CASSLGYQAYEQYF
. | few | TRBJ1-5 | TRBV20-1 | TGCAGTGCTCGGGTGAGGCCCCAGCATTTT | CSARVRPQHF
. | once | TRBJ2-7 | TRBV4-1 | TGCGCCAGCAGCCAAGGCTTGGACAGATCCTACGAGCAGTACTTC | CASSQGLDRSYEQYF
. | . | TRBJ2-7 | TRBV2 | TGTGCCAGCAGTGAACGGGGATACGAGCAGTACTTC | CASSERGYEQYF
. | once | TRBJ2-6 | TRBV29-1 | TGCAGCGTGGTCATCCGGGGGGCCAACGTCCTGACTTTC | CSVVIRGANVLTF
. | . | TRBJ1-1 | TRBV27 | TGTGCCAGCAGTTTTACCAGGAGTGGCACTGAAGCTTTCTTT | CASSFTRSGTEAFF
TRBD2 | . | TRBJ2-7 | TRBV2 | TGTGCCAGCAGGGGACTAGCGGGCGATTCCTACGAGCAGTACTTC | CASRGLAGDSYEQYF
TRBD2 | once | TRBJ2-1 | TRBV7-8 | TGTGCCAGCAGCTTTCCGGGAGGGAACAATGAGCAGTTCTTC | CASSFPGGNNEQFF
. | . | TRBJ2-3 | TRBV7-2 | TGTGCCAGCAGCCGTAGCCCCCCCGATACGCAGTATTTT | CASSRSPPDTQYF
. | . | TRBJ2-1 | TRBV10-1 | TGCGCCACCCGAAAAGCCTTGAAGTACAATGAGCAGTTCTTC | CATRKALKYNEQFF